The TCR beta chain under discussion was sequenced for a study of blood T cell repertoires in COVID-19. At the level of the study: The samples span acute and convalescent COVID-19 from the United States, Italy and Spain.

TCRdb's copy holds only in-frame clones and misses some; the assay was immunoSEQ multiplex PCR. This table has some 41,000 clones, about 86% appearing once. This clone was detected a few times. The CDR3 has 12 residues. Trimming removed 6 bases from V and 3 bases from J, with 8 bases in between. CDR1 is LNHDA, CDR2 SQIVND, per germline (reference sequence). Sequenced: peripheral blood. The source is a woman of 80 years or more with active or convalescent COVID-19. This chain links TRBV19 with TRBJ1-1, with a weak D call TRBD1 (5 bases). DNA of the CDR3: TGTGCCAGTAGGCGGGGGGACACTGAAGCTTTCTTT. Translated, it gives CASRRGDTEAFF.